The 32 T cell receptor beta chains in this list originate from one sample, sequenced in a study of Graves' ophthalmopathy and Graves' hyperthyroidism. TCR beta CDR3 regions were amplified from RNA transcripts. Investigators did first-round RT-PCR with HTBI primers, then second-round multiplex PCR. TCRdb reprocessed the multiplex PCR reads via MiXCR and lists one record per CDR3 protein. The table lists approximately 1.2 million distinct CDR3 sequences, roughly two fifths of them singletons. Sequencing used peripheral blood or thyroid tissue (not recorded which). Receptors originate from an adult man with Graves' hyperthyroidism.

V and J are TRBV13 and TRBJ1-2; D is undetermined. CDR3 length: 16 residues. Trimming took off 0 bases at V and 4 bases at J, with 15 bases between the two ends. Germline V CDR1 and CDR2: PRHDT, FYEKMQ (reference sequence). CDR3 residues: CASSLGPPDGSYGYTF. The CDR3 DNA reads TGTGCCAGCAGCTTAGGCCCCCCCGACGGTTCCTATGGCTACACCTTC.

To note about this clonotype: Just one base apart from a much larger clone, this may be a read error. The CDR3 protein is CASSPETGLDEAFF. CDR3 nucleotide sequence: TGCGCCAGCAGCCCGGAGACCGGGCTCGACGAAGCTTTCTTT. The J gene is TRBJ1-1, the V gene TRBV5-1, with unresolved D. The germline gives CDR1 SGHRS, CDR2 YFSETQ. The CDR3 extends over 14 amino acids. V gave up 4 bases and J gave up 8 bases, with 18 bases separating them.

This clonotype was counted a single time. CDR3 bases: TGTGCCATCAGGGCAGCAGCTCGCTATGGCTACACCTTC. Residues: CAIRAAARYGYTF. The V call is TRBV10-3, the J call TRBJ1-2; D remains unclear. Germline V CDR1 and CDR2: ENHRY, SYGVKD. The CDR3 spans 13 residues. The V and J ends lost 6 bases and 4 bases respectively, with 12 bases between them.

This clonotype has only a few counts. This chain uses TRBV6-5 with TRBJ2-7; 10 bases are a match to TRBD1. The germline V gene encodes CDR1 MNHEY and CDR2 SVGAGI. Trimming at V came to 2 bases and at J to 2 bases, leaving 6 bases not matched to a gene. The CDR3 has 16 amino acids. CDR3 nucleotides: TGTGCCAGCAGTTACGGTTCCGGGACAGGGGCCTACGAGCAGTACTTC. It yields the protein CASSYGSGTGAYEQYF.

With respect to this clonotype: Germline and junction disagree at one end, which may indicate a read error. The chain combines TRBV5-8 with TRBJ2-7; a possible D gene is TRBD1 (8 bases). Germline-derived CDR1 and CDR2 are SGHTS and YDEGEE. The CDR3 consists of 16 residues. CDR3 residues: CANSLPRTGGDLEQYF. The CDR3 DNA is TGTGCCAACAGCTTGCCTAGAACAGGGGGGGACCTCGAGCAGTACTTC.

In this sample, this clonotype turned up once. V is TRBV2 and J is TRBJ1-6; weak D call: TRBD1 (5 bases). The CDR3 is 15 amino acids. V lost 5 bases to trimming and J lost 8 bases, with 16 bases between them. Germline V gives CDR1 SNHLY, CDR2 FYNNEI. This chain's CDR3 is CASSTGHAADSPLHF. The CDR3 nucleotides are TGTGCCAGCAGTACCGGACATGCTGCGGATTCACCCCTCCACTTT. Based on the CDR3 plus reference TRBV2 and TRBJ1-6, the full variable domain is EPEVTQTPSHQVTQMGQEVILRCVPISNHLYFYWYRQILGQKVEFLVSFYNNEISEKSEIFDDQFSVERPDGSNFTLKIRSTKLEDSAMYFCASSTGHAADSPLHFGNGTRLTVT.

Comment on this clonotype: A junction boundary mismatches the germline segment, possibly from a read error. CDR3 in amino acids: CASSYGRPGTDTQYF. The DNA of the CDR3 is TGTGCCAGCAGTTACGGGCGGCCCGGCACAGATACGCAGTATTTT. V gene TRBV10-3 combines with J gene TRBJ2-3, with D uncertain. CDR1 and CDR2 (germline): ENHRY, SYGVKD. This CDR3 is 15 amino acids long.

The chain combines TRBV9 with TRBJ2-2; the match to TRBD2 covers 8 bases. The V and J ends lost 3 bases and 7 bases, in that order; junction bases with no gene match: 14. CDR3 length equals 17 residues. The germline gives CDR1 SGDLS, CDR2 YYNGEE. The CDR3 loop reads CASSERGLDLTVGELFF. The DNA for the CDR3 is TGTGCCAGCAGCGAGCGGGGACTAGATCTCACAGTCGGGGAGCTGTTTTTT.

Worth noting for this clonotype: At one boundary the junction diverges from the germline segment, which might be a read error. The rearrangement links TRBV7-8 to TRBJ2-2, with D possibly called TRBD1 or TRBD2 (5 bases each). The CDR3 has 13 amino acids. CDR1 SGHVS and CDR2 FQNEAQ come from the germline V gene. The CDR3 here is CASSLGGTGELSW. The CDR3 DNA reads as TGTGCCAGCAGCTTAGGAGGGACCGGGGAGCTGTCTTGG. Full variable domain (outside the CDR3, taken from reference TRBV7-8 and TRBJ2-2): GAGVSQSPRYKVAKRGQDVALRCDPISGHVSLFWYQQALGQGPEFLTYFQNEAQLDKSGLPSDRFFAERPEGSVSTLKIQRTQQEDSAVYLCASSLGGTGELSWGEGSRLTVL.

The rearrangement links TRBV5-1 to TRBJ1-2, with a possible D match to TRBD1 (5 bases). V was trimmed by 0 bases and J by 7 bases, leaving 19 bases between them. Germline CDR1 is SGHRS and CDR2 is YFSETQ. This CDR3 region has 16 residues. This chain's CDR3 is CASSLAGDLSGGGYTF. CDR3 sequence (DNA): TGCGCCAGCAGCTTGGCCGGCGACCTTAGCGGGGGTGGCTACACCTTC.

This clonotype was found many times. J is TRBJ2-2 and V is TRBV7-8, with TRBD1 identical over 7 bases. The CDR3 has 16 amino acids. V was pared by 5 bases and J by 2 bases, with 8 bases of the junction left unmatched. Germline CDR1 SGHVS, CDR2 FQNEAQ. For the CDR3, the DNA is TGTGCCAGCAGCCCTAGGTGGACAGGCAACACCGGGGAGCTGTTTTTT. It is translated as CASSPRWTGNTGELFF.

This clonotype was observed at least ten times. Mismatch with germline at one junction end may stem from a read error. The chain uses TRBV5-1 and TRBJ1-1; D not resolved. There are 11 residues in the CDR3. CDR1 is SGHRS and CDR2 is YFSETQ in the germline V gene. The CDR3 loop is CASSFGAEAFF. In DNA form, the CDR3 reads TGTGCCAGCAGTTTTGGGGCTGAAGCTTTCTTT.

The chain recombines TRBV24-1 with TRBJ1-5, with D possibly matching TRBD1 (6 bases). This CDR3 region has 15 residues. Germline loops: CDR1 KGHDR, CDR2 SFDVKD. With 6 bases removed from V and 5 bases from J, the gap between germline ends came to 16 bases. CDR3 in amino acids: CATSSTTGGHQPQHF. The CDR3, as DNA: TGTGCCACCAGTAGTACGACAGGAGGCCATCAGCCCCAGCATTTT.

The J gene is TRBJ1-5, the V gene TRBV4-3, with unresolved D. The germline V and J ends were trimmed by 0 bases and 4 bases, with 13 bases remaining between them. This CDR3 region has 16 residues. Germline V gene sequence: CDR1 LGHNA, CDR2 YSLEER. CDR3: CASSQDPGNRNQPQHF. The CDR3 bases are TGCGCCAGCAGCCAAGATCCCGGGAATCGGAATCAGCCCCAGCATTTT.

This clonotype was observed a handful of times. V usage is TRBV19 and J usage is TRBJ1-5; TRBD1 matches 7 bases. CDR1 and CDR2 (germline): LNHDA, SQIVND (reference sequence). This CDR3 spans 15 amino acids. Trimming at V came to 5 bases and at J to 2 bases, leaving 6 bases not matched to a gene. CDR3 nucleotides: TGTGCCAGTAGTCCCCAGGGGGATGGCAATCAGCCCCAGCATTTT. Translated, it gives CASSPQGDGNQPQHF.

This clonotype was counted many times. The CDR3 nucleotides read TGTGCCAGCAGTTACGGGACAGAGTATAGCAATCAGCCCCAGCATTTT. Translated: CASSYGTEYSNQPQHF. The chain uses TRBV6-6 and TRBJ1-5; TRBD1 aligns across 7 bases. With 2 bases clipped from V and 0 bases from J, the junction kept 4 bases outside the gene matches. The CDR3 is 16 residues long. The germline CDR1 and CDR2 sequences are MNHNY and SVGAGI (reference sequence).

The CDR3 sequence is CATSRDRGYTF. For the CDR3, the DNA is TGTGCCACCAGCAGAGATCGTGGCTACACCTTC. The chain recombines TRBV15 with TRBJ1-2, with no clear D. This CDR3 has 11 amino acids. Germline CDR1 reads LNHNV; CDR2 reads YYDKDF (reference sequence). V lost 0 bases, J lost 7 bases, and 3 bases lay in between.

There are many counts of this clonotype. V gene TRBV7-6 combines with J gene TRBJ2-2; maybe TRBD2 (6 bases). There are 16 residues in the CDR3. V was cut by 5 bases and J by 7 bases, with 20 bases left in between. Germline V gene sequence: CDR1 SGHVS, CDR2 FNYEAQ. CDR3 residues: CASSLVVGTQSGELFF. The CDR3 coding sequence is TGTGCCAGCAGCCTTGTGGTAGGGACTCAGAGCGGGGAGCTGTTTTTT.

The chain links TRBV6-6 to TRBJ1-5; no definite D call. Trimming took off 8 bases at V and 1 base at J, with 15 bases between the two ends. Germline CDR1 and CDR2: MNHNY and SVGAGI (reference sequence). The CDR3 is 15 amino acids. The CDR3 coding sequence is TGTGCCAGCGGTCCCACTGCCACGAGCAATCAGCCCCAGCATTTT. As protein: CASGPTATSNQPQHF.

A few counts support this clonotype. The chain combines TRBV9 with TRBJ1-4; 11 nucleotides agree with TRBD1. Germline trimming cut 3 bases from V and 8 bases from J; bases unmatched to any gene: 6. Germline-derived CDR1 and CDR2 are SGDLS and YYNGEE. CDR3 length: 15 residues. The CDR3 nucleotides read TGTGCCAGCAGCGCCCCGGACAGGGGGCGCGAAAAACTGTTTTTT. This gives the protein CASSAPDRGREKLFF.

The chain recombines TRBV5-1 with TRBJ1-4; a weak D match, TRBD1 (5 bases). Germline loops: CDR1 SGHRS, CDR2 YFSETQ. V dropped 2 bases and J dropped 3 bases, with 17 bases sitting between them. The CDR3 sequence is 17 residues long. The CDR3 here is CASSFGTGDSSNEKLFF. Written as DNA, the CDR3 is TGCGCCAGCAGCTTCGGAACGGGCGACAGCTCTAATGAAAAACTGTTTTTT. Combining the CDR3 with reference TRBV5-1 and TRBJ1-4 gives the whole variable domain KAGVTQTPRYLIKTRGQQVTLSCSPISGHRSVSWYQQTPGQGLQFLFEYFSETQRNKGNFPGRFSGRQFSNSRSEMNVSTLELGDSALYLCASSFGTGDSSNEKLFFGSGTQLSVL.

This chain uses TRBV20-1 with TRBJ1-1; D remains ambiguous. CDR1 and CDR2 (germline): DFQATT, SNEGSKA (reference sequence). V was trimmed by 0 bases and J by 0 bases, leaving 17 bases between them. CDR3 length: 17 residues. CDR3 bases: TGCAGTGCTAGAGATCGCGCGGGAAACCCAATGAACACTGAAGCTTTCTTT. Protein product: CSARDRAGNPMNTEAFF.

This chain links TRBV7-8 with TRBJ2-6; TRBD1 matches 7 bases. This CDR3 contains 16 residues. V was pared by 5 bases and J by 0 bases, with 4 bases of the junction left unmatched. The germline CDR1 and CDR2 sequences are SGHVS and FQNEAQ. The CDR3 here is CASSRQGISGANVLTF. DNA for the CDR3: TGTGCCAGCAGCCGACAGGGTATCTCTGGGGCCAACGTCCTGACTTTC.

The J gene is TRBJ2-7, the V gene TRBV11-2; D not resolved. The CDR3 is 14 residues long. Per the germline V gene, CDR1 is SGHAT and CDR2 is FQNNGV. The V gene lost 4 bases and the J gene lost 0 bases, with 10 bases spanning the gap. The CDR3 DNA is TGTGCCAGCAGCTCGCCGTGGAGCTCCTACGAGCAGTACTTC. As protein: CASSSPWSSYEQYF.

CDR3 protein: CASSLSPGVRSPLHF. The CDR3 coding sequence is TGTGCCAGCAGCCTCTCACCCGGGGTACGATCACCCCTCCACTTT. V and J are TRBV9 and TRBJ1-6; D not resolved. CDR3 size: 15 residues. Deletions cut 4 bases from V and 10 bases from J, with 18 bases between. Per the germline V gene, CDR1 is SGDLS and CDR2 is YYNGEE.

This clonotype turned up a few times. The chain joins TRBV28 to TRBJ1-5; D unclear. The CDR3 has 13 amino acids. Trimming pared 7 bases from V and 7 bases from J, leaving 14 bases between. Germline lookup yields CDR1 MDHEN and CDR2 SYDVKM. CDR3 nucleotides: TGTGCCAGCAATCTGGGATCCCTCCAGCCCCAGCATTTT. This sequence encodes CASNLGSLQPQHF.

This clonotype was counted at least ten times. This rearrangement joins TRBV10-3 to TRBJ2-2, with a possible D match to TRBD1 (6 bases). Germline V lookup: CDR1 ENHRY, CDR2 SYGVKD. This CDR3 contains 14 residues. V lost 11 bases and J lost 6, with 19 bases in between. CDR3 residues: CASLPGHRPGELFF. In nucleotides, the CDR3 is TGTGCCTCACTTCCGGGACACCGTCCCGGGGAGCTGTTTTTT.

The CDR3 nucleotides are TGCAGCATTGGGAGGGGGCGAAGTGGTGAAGCTTTCTTT. It encodes CSIGRGRSGEAFF. The chain carries TRBV29-1 and TRBJ1-1; 7 bases are shared with TRBD1. This CDR3 has 13 residues. CDR1 is SQVTM, CDR2 ANQGSEA, per germline. Trimming removed 8 bases from V and 7 bases from J; junction bases left unmatched: 13.

The rearrangement joins TRBV2 to TRBJ1-6, with 7 nucleotides matching TRBD1. Trimming at V came to 10 bases and at J to 9 bases, leaving 6 bases not matched to a gene. Germline lookup yields CDR1 SNHLY and CDR2 FYNNEI. The CDR3 runs to 12 residues. The CDR3 sequence: CATYRGSSPLHF. The CDR3 DNA reads TGTGCCACCTACAGGGGAAGTTCACCCCTCCACTTT.

To note about this clonotype: A junction boundary mismatches the germline segment, possibly from a read error. The chain couples TRBV12-3 or TRBV12-4 to TRBJ2-2; D is possibly TRBD2 (5 bases). This CDR3 has 12 amino acids. Here the CDR3 reads CASSLATGELLF. CDR3 DNA sequence: TGTGCCAGCAGTTTAGCCACCGGGGAGCTGCTTTTT.

The chain employs TRBV19 and TRBJ1-5; tentative D call: TRBD1 (6 bases). Germline loops: CDR1 LNHDA, CDR2 SQIVND (reference sequence). Trimming cost V 5 bases and J 11 bases, with 19 bases left between them. The CDR3 loop spans 14 amino acids. CDR3 in amino acids: CASSPTGKGETQHF. The CDR3 nucleotides are TGTGCCAGTAGTCCTACAGGGAAAGGAGAGACCCAGCATTTT.

This rearrangement joins TRBV7-9 to TRBJ1-5; D gene ambiguous. The V gene's germline CDR1 is SEHNR and CDR2 FQNEAQ (reference sequence). The CDR3 covers 14 residues. The V end lost 5 bases, the J end lost 5 bases, and 13 bases lay between the germline ends. CDR3 sequence reads: CASSPDGYHQPQHF. In DNA form, the CDR3 reads TGTGCCAGCAGCCCGGACGGATACCATCAGCCCCAGCATTTT.